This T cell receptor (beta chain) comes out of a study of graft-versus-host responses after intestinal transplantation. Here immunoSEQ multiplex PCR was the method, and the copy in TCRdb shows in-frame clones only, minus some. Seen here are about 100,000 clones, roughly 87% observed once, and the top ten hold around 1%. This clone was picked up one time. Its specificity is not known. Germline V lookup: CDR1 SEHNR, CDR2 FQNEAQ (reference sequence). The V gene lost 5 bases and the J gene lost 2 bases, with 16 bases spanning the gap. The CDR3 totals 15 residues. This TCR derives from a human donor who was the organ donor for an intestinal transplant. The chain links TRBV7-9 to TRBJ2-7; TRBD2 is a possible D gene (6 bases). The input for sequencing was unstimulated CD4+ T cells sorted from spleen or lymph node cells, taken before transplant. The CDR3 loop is CASSPTGTGTYEQYF. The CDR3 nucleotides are TGTGCCAGCAGCCCAACCGGGACTGGGACCTACGAGCAGTACTTC.